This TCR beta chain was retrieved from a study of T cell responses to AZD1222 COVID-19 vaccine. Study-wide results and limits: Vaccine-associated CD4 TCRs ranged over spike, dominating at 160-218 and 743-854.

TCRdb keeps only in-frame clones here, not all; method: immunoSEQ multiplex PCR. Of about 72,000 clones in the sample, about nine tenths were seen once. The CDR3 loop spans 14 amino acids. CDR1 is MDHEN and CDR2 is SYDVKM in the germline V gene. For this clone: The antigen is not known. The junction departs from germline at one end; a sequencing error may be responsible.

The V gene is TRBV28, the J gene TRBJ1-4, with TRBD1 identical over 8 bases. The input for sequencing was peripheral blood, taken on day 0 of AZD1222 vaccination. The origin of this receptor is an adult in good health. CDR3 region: CASSLNRGYEKLFF. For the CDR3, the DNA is TGTGCCAGCAGTTTAAACAGGGGGTATGAAAAACTATTTTTT.